This record covers a single TCR beta chain. This sample also contains other DNA sequences that code for the same CDR3. The CDR3 is made up of 12 amino acids. V lost 2 bases, J lost 2 bases, and 4 bases lay in between. Germline CDR1 reads MNHEY; CDR2 reads SVGEGT. This sample stems from a study of control samples from healthy donors and cancer patients. Some clones are missing from TCRdb's copy, which holds only in-frame ones; the method was immunoSEQ multiplex PCR. This table holds about 59,000 clones, more than 85% found once. The clonotype comes from a man in his forties or fifties with colorectal cancer. The chain employs TRBV6-2 or TRBV6-3 and TRBJ2-7; D ambiguous. What was sequenced was PBMCs. The CDR3 protein is CASSYPPYEQYF. CDR3 nucleotides: TGTGCCAGCAGTTACCCGCCCTACGAGCAGTACTTC.